The T cell receptor beta chain described here comes from a study of regulatory T cells in long-lasting Graves disease. V dropped 6 bases and J dropped 6 bases, with 14 bases sitting between them. CDR3 length equals 14 residues. Germline V gives CDR1 MNHNS, CDR2 SASEGT. Only a few counts were recorded for this clonotype. Its target is unknown. Arm-PCR of CDR3 regions and iRepertoire HTBI primers were used to build TCR beta libraries. TCRdb re-analysed the multiplex PCR reads in MiXCR, keeping a single row per CDR3 protein. This sample carries some 410,000 distinct CDR3 sequences, 15% to 20% of them seen once, and the ten largest clones take about 11%. Specified time point: newly diagnosed GD, antithyroid drugs for less than 3 months. PBMC RNA served as the TCR library source. Overall study results and limits: The study found TRBV28, TRBJ1-2 and TRBJ2-5 favored in persistent disease.

This sample also belongs to another study, concerning T cells in Graves' hyperthyroidism and ophthalmopathy. Per that paper: Diagnosing involved the use of clinical symptoms, serum thyroxine and TRAb, thyroid ultrasound and orbital computed tomography. RT-PCR in the first round (using the HTBI primer set) targeted the TCR CDR3.

The sequencing used peripheral blood mononuclear cells (PBMCs), collected at new diagnosis, from a patient treated with antithyroid drugs. The sequence came from a woman under 40 with Graves disease. This sequence joins TRBV6-1 and TRBJ1-4; D is ambiguous. Here the CDR3 DNA reads TGTGCCAGCAGACACACGGGCTTAGATGAAAAACTGTTTTTT. It is translated as CASRHTGLDEKLFF.